The 29 T cell receptor beta chains presented below share a single source sample, sequenced in a study of OX40 agonist ivuxolimab in advanced cancers. The method was immunoSEQ multiplex PCR; TCRdb's version includes in-frame clones alone and lacks a portion of them. The sample contains approximately 39,000 clones, 81% of which appear only once. This specimen was CD4+ or CD8+ T cells sorted from blood, taken in a trial of the OX40 agonist ivuxolimab. The origin of the receptors is an adult with an advanced solid tumor such as melanoma, head and neck, liver or kidney cancer.

J is TRBJ2-5 and V is TRBV18; D ambiguous. Germline CDR1 and CDR2: KGHSH and LQKENI. V lost 0 bases and J lost 1, with 9 bases in between. This CDR3 is built from 15 residues. CDR3 sequence: CASSPPLGRQETQYF. The CDR3 region has the DNA TGTGCCAGCTCACCACCCCTTGGCCGCCAAGAGACCCAGTACTTC.

The chain uses TRBV7-2 and TRBJ2-7; 7 bases match TRBD1. V trimming: 2 bases; J trimming: 2 bases; junction bases outside the gene matches: 9. In germline, CDR1 is SGHTA, CDR2 FQGNSA. This CDR3 is 16 amino acids long. This CDR3 reads CASSLRGRQATYEQYF. The CDR3 coding sequence is TGTGCCAGCAGCTTAAGGGGGCGACAGGCTACCTACGAGCAGTACTTC.

The chain is built from TRBV5-1 and TRBJ2-1; TRBD2 might be the D (6 bases). Trimming left V 4 bases short and J 3 bases short, with 14 bases between. Germline V gives CDR1 SGHRS, CDR2 YFSETQ. CDR3 length: 15 residues. CDR3 in DNA: TGCGCCAGCAGCCTTAGCGGAGATTTCTACAATGAGCAGTTCTTC. It is translated as CASSLSGDFYNEQFF.

This chain uses TRBV2 with TRBJ1-2; D is perhaps TRBD1 (6 bases). The V gene lost 9 bases and the J gene lost 8 bases, with 13 bases spanning the gap. The CDR3 is 11 residues long. The germline V gene has CDR1 SNHLY and CDR2 FYNNEI. The DNA of the CDR3 is TGTGCCAGACCAGGGGCGAGCGGCTACACCTTC. This codes for CARPGASGYTF. Supplemented by reference TRBV2 and TRBJ1-2, the full variable domain reads EPEVTQTPSHQVTQMGQEVILRCVPISNHLYFYWYRQILGQKVEFLVSFYNNEISEKSEIFDDQFSVERPDGSNFTLKIRSTKLEDSAMYFCARPGASGYTFGSGTRLTVV.

This clone was counted once. The chain has TRBV18 and TRBJ2-2; 7 bases are a match to TRBD1. The CDR3 is 17 amino acids. The V segment lost 2 bases and the J segment 6 bases; nucleotides outside the gene matches: 12. Germline values: CDR1 KGHSH, CDR2 LQKENI. As DNA, the CDR3 is TGTGCCAGCTCACCATCGGGCAGGGGGACCCACGCCGGGGAGCTGTTTTTT. This sequence encodes CASSPSGRGTHAGELFF.

The chain couples TRBV5-1 to TRBJ2-2; 7 nucleotides line up with TRBD1. The CDR3 covers 14 residues. V trimming: 6 bases; J trimming: 3 bases; junction bases outside the gene matches: 5. The germline CDR1 and CDR2 sequences are SGHRS and YFSETQ. CDR3 sequence reads: CASNRDSHTGELFF. The CDR3 DNA follows: TGCGCCAGCAACCGGGACAGTCACACCGGGGAGCTGTTTTTT.

A note on this clone: The same CDR3 arises from other DNA sequences in this sample as well. The gene calls are TRBV27 and TRBJ1-1, with D possibly being TRBD1 (5 bases). Trimming removed 1 base at V and 2 bases at J, with 14 bases between. Germline-derived CDR1 and CDR2 are MNHEY and SMNVEV (reference sequence). The CDR3 covers 16 residues. The CDR3 sequence: CASSLFGGGRNTEAFF. The CDR3 DNA sequence: TGTGCCAGCAGTTTATTTGGGGGGGGACGAAACACTGAAGCTTTCTTT.

The V gene is TRBV6-5, the J gene TRBJ2-2; D gene unclear. V was shortened by 4 bases and J by 0 bases, with 12 bases between the two germline ends. Germline CDR1 and CDR2: MNHEY and SVGAGI. This CDR3 has 16 amino acids. The DNA for the CDR3 is TGTGCCAGCAGTTTCGGATCGTTCGCGAACACCGGGGAGCTGTTTTTT. It codes for CASSFGSFANTGELFF.

V usage is TRBV6-5 and J usage is TRBJ1-1; no definite D call. Deletions cut 5 bases from V and 5 bases from J, with 12 bases between. Germline-derived CDR1 and CDR2 are MNHEY and SVGAGI. CDR3 length: 13 residues. CDR3 region: CASSRGRRTEAFF. The DNA of the CDR3 is TGTGCCAGCAGTAGAGGGCGAAGGACTGAAGCTTTCTTT.

The chain uses TRBV7-3 and TRBJ1-6; 7 bases are a match to TRBD1. Germline V gene sequence: CDR1 SGHTA, CDR2 FQGTGA. The CDR3 has 17 residues. The ends lost 5 bases at V and 6 bases at J; junction bases unmatched: 13. The CDR3 protein is CASSPYGGRGSNSPLHF. The CDR3 nucleotides are TGTGCCAGCAGCCCCTACGGGGGCAGGGGGTCTAATTCACCCCTCCACTTT.

This sequence joins TRBV5-1 and TRBJ1-3; perhaps TRBD1 as D (5 bases). Germline loops: CDR1 SGHRS, CDR2 YFSETQ. There are 15 residues in the CDR3. V gave up 0 bases and J gave up 0 bases, with 7 bases separating them. In DNA, the CDR3 is TGCGCCAGCAGCTTGGACAGGCCCTCTGGAAACACCATATATTTT. Translation gives CASSLDRPSGNTIYF.

The J gene is TRBJ2-4, the V gene TRBV5-8; 9 bases fit TRBD1. This CDR3 is 17 amino acids long. The V and J ends lost 0 bases and 0 bases, in that order; junction bases with no gene match: 4. Germline CDR1 SGHTS, CDR2 YDEGEE. CDR3 amino acids: CASSLARDRVAKNIQYF. The CDR3 region has the DNA TGTGCCAGCAGCTTGGCCCGGGACAGGGTAGCCAAAAACATTCAGTACTTC.

The rearrangement links TRBV5-1 to TRBJ2-1; 10 bases match TRBD2. Germline V gene lookup returns CDR1 SGHRS and CDR2 YFSETQ. The V segment lost 4 bases and the J segment 9 bases; nucleotides outside the gene matches: 10. This CDR3 comprises 15 residues. In DNA form, the CDR3 reads TGCGCCAGCAGCCGGATCGCTAGCGGGAGTAGTGAGCAGTTCTTC. Its translation: CASSRIASGSSEQFF.

This chain links TRBV6-5 with TRBJ1-6; 8 bases match TRBD1. The CDR3 is 16 amino acids. Trimming removed 2 bases from V and 4 bases from J; junction bases left unmatched: 4. Germline V gene sequence: CDR1 MNHEY, CDR2 SVGAGI. The CDR3 coding sequence is TGTGCCAGCAGTTACGGGAACAGGGGGTATAATTCACCCCTCCACTTT. Translating gives CASSYGNRGYNSPLHF.

This sequence joins TRBV4-2 and TRBJ1-4, with TRBD1 matching 10 bases. Germline V gene sequence: CDR1 LGHNA, CDR2 YNFKEQ. This CDR3 is built from 19 residues. V shed 0 bases, J shed 0 bases, and the junction held 7 bases outside the gene matches. The CDR3 region is CASSQEAGTGVSTNEKLFF. The CDR3, as DNA: TGTGCCAGCAGCCAAGAAGCGGGGACAGGGGTTTCAACTAATGAAAAACTGTTTTTT.

The V gene is TRBV2, the J gene TRBJ2-3; D remains ambiguous. CDR3 length: 11 residues. V was shortened by 6 bases and J by 2 bases, with 3 bases between the two germline ends. Germline V gives CDR1 SNHLY, CDR2 FYNNEI. In DNA, the CDR3 is TGTGCCAGCAGCCTCACAGATACGCAGTATTTT. Amino acid sequence: CASSLTDTQYF.

CDR3 nucleotides: TGTGCCAGCAGCTTGGCCGCTAACTATGGCTACACCTTC. Residues: CASSLAANYGYTF. V gene TRBV7-2 combines with J gene TRBJ1-2, with D hard to call. Deletions cut 3 bases from V and 0 bases from J, with 5 bases between. The CDR3 sequence is 13 residues long. Germline V gene lookup returns CDR1 SGHTA and CDR2 FQGNSA.

The chain employs TRBV11-3 and TRBJ2-5; a weak D match, TRBD1 (6 bases). Germline CDR1 SGHNT, CDR2 YENEEA. Trimming removed 5 bases from V and 5 bases from J, with 9 bases in between. The CDR3 consists of 12 residues. CDR3 DNA sequence: TGTGCCAGCAGCCCTGACAGGGAGACCCAGTACTTC. This codes for CASSPDRETQYF.

The rearrangement uses TRBV5-5 and TRBJ1-1; maybe TRBD1 (5 bases). V was pared by 2 bases and J by 0 bases, with 14 bases between. Looked up from germline, CDR1 is SGHKS and CDR2 is YYEKEE (reference sequence). The CDR3 contains 16 residues. The CDR3 DNA reads TGTGCCAGCAGCTTACGGGACGGCAACATGAACACTGAAGCTTTCTTT. Residues: CASSLRDGNMNTEAFF.

For the CDR3, the DNA is TGTGCCAGCAGCCCCAGGACCCTCCAAGAGACCCAGTACTTC. Translation gives CASSPRTLQETQYF. The chain couples TRBV5-4 to TRBJ2-5; D unclear. This CDR3 contains 14 residues. Germline V gene lookup returns CDR1 SGHNT and CDR2 YYREEE (reference sequence). V was clipped by 4 bases and J by 1 base, with 11 bases between them. The full variable domain, its missing parts supplied by reference TRBV5-4 and TRBJ2-5, is ETGVTQSPTHLIKTRGQQVTLRCSSQSGHNTVSWYQQALGQGPQFIFQYYREEENGRGNFPPRFSGLQFPNYSSELNVNALELDDSALYLCASSPRTLQETQYFGPGTRLLVL.

The V and J genes are TRBV7-3 and TRBJ2-2; unclear D gene. The germline V and J ends were trimmed by 5 bases and 3 bases, with 7 bases remaining between them. This CDR3 region has 13 residues. Germline values: CDR1 SGHTA, CDR2 FQGTGA. The DNA of the CDR3 is TGTGCCAGCAGCCCTCAAGACACCGGGGAGCTGTTTTTT. It encodes CASSPQDTGELFF.

The chain combines TRBV28 with TRBJ2-1, with TRBD1 identical over 7 bases. This CDR3 region has 14 residues. The germline V gene has CDR1 MDHEN and CDR2 SYDVKM. V was clipped by 3 bases and J by 9 bases; unmatched bases: 8. The CDR3 bases are TGTGCCAGCAGTTTCGCGGGCAGGGGGAGTGAGCAGTTCTTC. This sequence encodes CASSFAGRGSEQFF.

The chain has TRBV6-5 and TRBJ1-3, with D possibly being TRBD1 (5 bases). CDR3 length: 11 amino acids. The germline V gene has CDR1 MNHEY and CDR2 SVGAGI. V lost 6 bases, J lost 11 bases, and 11 bases lay in between. CDR3 sequence (DNA): TGTGCCAGCAGACGAGGGGACCCCATATATTTT. Protein product: CASRRGDPIYF.

The chain couples TRBV14 to TRBJ1-2; TRBD1 aligns across 8 bases. Germline V gives CDR1 SGHDN, CDR2 FVKESK. This CDR3 region has 16 residues. Losses at the gene ends were 4 bases for V and 0 bases for J; bases not matched to a gene: 7. DNA for the CDR3: TGTGCCAGCAGCCCCCCAGGGACAGGTACTAACTATGGCTACACCTTC. Protein sequence: CASSPPGTGTNYGYTF.

V and J are TRBV4-3 and TRBJ2-2; 10 nucleotides align to TRBD1. Trimming removed 0 bases from V and 3 bases from J; junction bases left unmatched: 16. CDR3 length: 21 residues. Germline V gives CDR1 LGHNA, CDR2 YSLEER. DNA of the CDR3: TGCGCCAGCAGCCAAGATGTCCCATCCCGACAGGGGGCACAAGACACCGGGGAGCTGTTTTTT. Its protein product is CASSQDVPSRQGAQDTGELFF.

The CDR3 bases are TGTGCCAGTAGTTTCCTCGGCAGGGAGCAGTACTTC. This translates into CASSFLGREQYF. The V call is TRBV19, the J call TRBJ2-7; D remains unclear. This CDR3 comprises 12 residues. Trimming stripped 5 bases from V and 7 bases from J, with 12 bases between. Germline V CDR1 and CDR2: LNHDA, SQIVND (reference sequence).

The chain joins TRBV13 to TRBJ1-1; 7 bases agree with TRBD1. The CDR3 covers 13 residues. V dropped 7 bases and J dropped 4; count of bases not matched to a gene: 6. CDR1 is PRHDT, CDR2 FYEKMQ, per germline (reference sequence). The CDR3, as DNA: TGTGCCAGCAACCGACAGGGTAGCACTGAAGCTTTCTTT. It codes for CASNRQGSTEAFF.

V usage is TRBV7-8 and J usage is TRBJ1-1, with 10 positions matching TRBD1. Germline-derived CDR1 and CDR2 are SGHVS and FQNEAQ. With 5 bases clipped from V and 1 base from J, the junction kept 7 bases outside the gene matches. The CDR3 totals 16 residues. The CDR3 here is CASSPDRGRWNTEAFF. As DNA, the CDR3 is TGTGCCAGCAGCCCAGACAGGGGGCGGTGGAACACTGAAGCTTTCTTT.

The chain combines TRBV4-1 with TRBJ1-5; D might be TRBD1 (6 bases). V was trimmed by 0 bases and J by 3 bases, leaving 12 bases between them. CDR3 size: 16 residues. Germline V gives CDR1 MGHRA, CDR2 YSYEKL. The CDR3 protein is CASSQERGANNQPQHF. The CDR3 DNA follows: TGCGCCAGCAGCCAAGAACGGGGGGCTAACAATCAGCCCCAGCATTTT.